The clone carrying this T cell receptor beta chain was recorded only once. With 8 bases clipped from V and 5 bases from J, the junction kept 1 base outside the gene matches. This CDR3 has 13 residues. The germline V gene encodes CDR1 WNHNN and CDR2 SYGVQD (reference sequence). The data are from a study of T cell repertoires in ileal Crohn's disease. TCRdb's copy holds only in-frame clones and misses some; the assay was immunoSEQ multiplex PCR. The sample lists about 7,200 clones; 55% to 75% were seen once. V gene TRBV10-1 combines with J gene TRBJ2-3; 13 nucleotides match TRBD2. This clonotype originated in an adult with Crohn's disease. Material: ileal tissue. CDR3 coding DNA: TGCGCCAGCGGACTAGCGGGAGAAGATACGCAGTATTTT. It codes for CASGLAGEDTQYF.